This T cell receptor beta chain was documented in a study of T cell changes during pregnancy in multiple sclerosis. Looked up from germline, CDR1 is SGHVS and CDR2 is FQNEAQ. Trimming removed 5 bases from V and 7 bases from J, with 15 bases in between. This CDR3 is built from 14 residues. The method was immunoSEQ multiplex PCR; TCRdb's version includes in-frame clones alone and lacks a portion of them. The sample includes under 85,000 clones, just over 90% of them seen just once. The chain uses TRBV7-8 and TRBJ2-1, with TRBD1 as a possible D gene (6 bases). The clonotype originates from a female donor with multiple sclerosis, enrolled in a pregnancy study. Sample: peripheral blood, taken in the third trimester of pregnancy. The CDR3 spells CASSPLGARNEQFF. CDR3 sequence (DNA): TGTGCCAGCAGCCCCCTGGGGGCGCGAAATGAGCAGTTCTTC.